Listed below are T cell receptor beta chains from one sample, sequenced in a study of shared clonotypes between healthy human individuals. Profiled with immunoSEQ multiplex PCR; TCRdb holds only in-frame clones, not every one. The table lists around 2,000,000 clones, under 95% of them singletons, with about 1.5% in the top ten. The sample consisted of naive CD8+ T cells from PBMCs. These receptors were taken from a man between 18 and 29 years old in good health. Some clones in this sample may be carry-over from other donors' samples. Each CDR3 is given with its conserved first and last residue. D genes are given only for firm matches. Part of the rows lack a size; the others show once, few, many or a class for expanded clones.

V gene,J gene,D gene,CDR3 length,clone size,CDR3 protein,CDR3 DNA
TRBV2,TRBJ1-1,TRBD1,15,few,CASSEVGGPRTEAFF,TGTGCCAGCAGTGAGGTAGGGGGCCCTAGGACTGAAGCTTTCTTT
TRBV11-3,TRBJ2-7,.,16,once,CASSYQGPPGEYEQYF,TGTGCCAGCAGTTACCAGGGGCCTCCAGGGGAATACGAGCAGTACTTC
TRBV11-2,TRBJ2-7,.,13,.,CASSLRASYEQYF,TGTGCCAGCAGCTTAAGGGCATCCTACGAGCAGTACTTC
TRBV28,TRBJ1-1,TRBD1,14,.,CASSFTGTGVRSFF,TGTGCCAGCAGTTTCACCGGGACAGGGGTGAGGTCTTTCTTT
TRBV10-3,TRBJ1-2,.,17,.,CAISEFDLGRRLYGYTF,TGTGCCATCAGTGAGTTTGATTTGGGCCGCCGCCTCTATGGCTACACCTTC
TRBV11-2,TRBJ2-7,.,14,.,CASSTRQSSYEQYF,TGTGCCAGCAGCACACGACAGAGCTCCTACGAGCAGTACTTC
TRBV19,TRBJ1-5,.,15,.,CASSWAPYSNQPQHF,TGTGCCAGTAGTTGGGCCCCCTATAGCAATCAGCCCCAGCATTTT
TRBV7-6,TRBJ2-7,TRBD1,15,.,CASSLRQGNSYEQYF,TGTGCCAGCAGCTTAAGACAGGGTAACTCCTACGAGCAGTACTTC
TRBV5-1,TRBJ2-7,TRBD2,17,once,CASSSGLAEGISYEQYF,TGCGCCAGCAGCTCGGGACTAGCGGAAGGTATTTCCTACGAGCAGTACTTC
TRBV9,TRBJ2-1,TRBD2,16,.,CASSSYGRSSYNEQFF,TGTGCCAGCAGCTCCTACGGGAGGAGCTCCTACAATGAGCAGTTCTTC
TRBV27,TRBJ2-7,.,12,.,CASPSADYEQYF,TGTGCCAGCCCATCCGCCGACTACGAGCAGTACTTC
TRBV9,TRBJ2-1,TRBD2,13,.,CASRGRVSDEQFF,TGTGCCAGCAGGGGGAGGGTCTCGGATGAGCAGTTCTTC
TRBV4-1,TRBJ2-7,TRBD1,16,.,CASSQKTGAVYYEQYF,TGCGCCAGCAGCCAAAAAACAGGGGCGGTTTATTACGAGCAGTACTTC
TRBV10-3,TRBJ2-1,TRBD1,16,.,CAISSRTGGTYNEQFF,TGTGCCATCAGCTCCCGGACAGGGGGCACCTACAATGAGCAGTTCTTC
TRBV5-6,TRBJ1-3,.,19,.,CASSPRALLARGAGNTIYF,TGTGCCAGCAGCCCCCGGGCCCTTCTAGCCCGGGGAGCTGGAAACACCATATATTTT
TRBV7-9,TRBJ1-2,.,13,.,CASSNSTGGGYTF,TGTGCCAGCAGCAATTCTACAGGTGGCGGCTACACCTTC
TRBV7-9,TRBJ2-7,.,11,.,CASSPGYEQYF,TGTGCCAGCTCCCCGGGGTACGAGCAGTACTTC
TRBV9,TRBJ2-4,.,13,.,CASSGQGGFIQYF,TGTGCCAGCAGCGGCCAGGGCGGATTCATTCAGTACTTC
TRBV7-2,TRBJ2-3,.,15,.,CASSSGRSSTDTQYF,TGTGCCAGCAGTTCTGGACGGTCTAGCACAGATACGCAGTATTTT
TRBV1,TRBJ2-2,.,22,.,CTSSQTRRKTSGRAINTGELFF,TGCACCAGCAGCCAAACTCGCCGAAAGACTAGCGGGAGGGCTATTAACACCGGGGAGCTGTTTTTT
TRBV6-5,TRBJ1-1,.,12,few,CASKDRDTEAFF,TGTGCCAGCAAGGACCGGGACACTGAAGCTTTCTTT
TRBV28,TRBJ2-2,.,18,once,CASLTQDGSFSNTGELFF,TGTGCCAGCCTCACCCAGGACGGCTCTTTTTCGAACACCGGGGAGCTGTTTTTT
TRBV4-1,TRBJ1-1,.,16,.,CASSRGEIPMNTEAFF,TGCGCCAGCAGCCGTGGGGAAATCCCCATGAACACTGAAGCTTTCTTT
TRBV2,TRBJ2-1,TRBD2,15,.,CASSLSGSSYNEQFF,TGTGCCAGCAGTCTTAGCGGGAGTTCCTACAATGAGCAGTTCTTC
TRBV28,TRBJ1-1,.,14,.,CASSLLGGNTEAFF,TGTGCCAGCAGTTTATTAGGAGGGAACACTGAAGCTTTCTTT
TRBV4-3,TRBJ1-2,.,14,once,CASSQGRINYGYTF,TGCGCCAGCAGCCAAGGACGGATTAACTATGGCTACACCTTC
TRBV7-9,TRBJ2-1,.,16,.,CASSFGGGSAYNEQFF,TGTGCCAGCAGCTTTGGTGGGGGTTCTGCCTACAATGAGCAGTTCTTC
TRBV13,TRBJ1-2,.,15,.,CASSSRDGSNYGYTF,TGTGCCAGCAGCTCCCGGGACGGCTCTAACTATGGCTACACCTTC
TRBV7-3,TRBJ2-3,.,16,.,CASSLERIWGTDTQYF,TGTGCCAGCAGCCTTGAGAGGATTTGGGGGACAGATACGCAGTATTTT
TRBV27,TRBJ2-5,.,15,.,CASSVRPGARETQYF,TGTGCCAGCAGTGTCCGGCCGGGGGCGCGGGAGACCCAGTACTTC
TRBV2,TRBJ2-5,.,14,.,CASSGESFQETQYF,TGTGCCAGCAGTGGTGAGTCCTTCCAAGAGACCCAGTACTTC
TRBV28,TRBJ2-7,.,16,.,CASSLPLGVSSYEQYF,TGTGCCAGCAGTTTGCCCTTAGGAGTGAGCTCCTACGAGCAGTACTTC
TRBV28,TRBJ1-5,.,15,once,CASSHRGSTNQPQHF,TGTGCCAGCAGCCACCGGGGTTCAACGAATCAGCCCCAGCATTTT
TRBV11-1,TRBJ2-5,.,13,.,CASSLVSSETQYF,TGTGCCAGCAGCTTAGTCAGCTCGGAGACCCAGTACTTC
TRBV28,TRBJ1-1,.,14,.,CASSFSPANTEAFF,TGTGCCAGCAGTTTCAGCCCCGCGAACACTGAAGCTTTCTTT
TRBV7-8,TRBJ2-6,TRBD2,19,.,CASSPEGSGRSSGANVLTF,TGTGCCAGCAGCCCTGAGGGTAGCGGGAGAAGCTCTGGGGCCAACGTCCTGACTTTC
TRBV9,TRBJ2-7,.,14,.,CASSGRDIPYEQYF,TGTGCCAGCAGCGGAAGGGACATCCCCTACGAGCAGTACTTC
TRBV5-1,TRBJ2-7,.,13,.,CASSEGYYYEQYF,TGCGCCAGCAGCGAGGGATACTACTACGAGCAGTACTTC
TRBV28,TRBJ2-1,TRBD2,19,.,CASSIVLGLAGVGNNEQFF,TGTGCCAGCAGTATAGTCCTCGGACTAGCGGGAGTTGGCAACAATGAGCAGTTCTTC
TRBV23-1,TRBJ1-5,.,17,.,CASSQPPSGAGNQPQHF,TGCGCCAGCAGTCAACCACCTTCGGGGGCGGGCAATCAGCCCCAGCATTTT
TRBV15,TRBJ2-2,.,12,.,CATSRGTGELFF,TGTGCCACCAGCAGAGGAACCGGGGAGCTGTTTTTT
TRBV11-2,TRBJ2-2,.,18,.,CASSHPFRGSANTGELFF,TGTGCCAGCAGCCACCCCTTCAGAGGGAGCGCGAACACCGGGGAGCTGTTTTTT
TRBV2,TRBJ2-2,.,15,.,CASSEGVGLVGELFF,TGTGCCAGCAGTGAGGGGGTTGGGCTAGTCGGGGAGCTGTTTTTT
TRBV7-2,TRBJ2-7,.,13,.,CASSLPPSYEQYF,TGTGCCAGCAGCTTACCTCCATCCTACGAGCAGTACTTC
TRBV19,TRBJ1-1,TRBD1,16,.,CASVDREYGMNTEAFF,TGTGCCAGTGTGGACAGGGAGTATGGAATGAACACTGAAGCTTTCTTT
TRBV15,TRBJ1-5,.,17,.,CATSIRYITGSNEPQHF,TGTGCCACCTCAATAAGATACATAACTGGTTCTAATGAACCCCAGCATTTT
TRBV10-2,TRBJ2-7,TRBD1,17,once,CASSESRRGQGFYEQYF,TGCGCCAGCAGTGAGTCAAGGCGGGGACAGGGTTTTTACGAGCAGTACTTC
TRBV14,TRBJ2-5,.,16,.,CASSQEDWSVQETQYF,TGTGCCAGCAGCCAAGAAGACTGGTCAGTCCAAGAGACCCAGTACTTC
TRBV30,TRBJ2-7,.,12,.,CAWSVDGDEQYF,TGTGCCTGGAGTGTAGACGGGGACGAGCAGTACTTC
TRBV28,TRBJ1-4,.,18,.,CASRLGAGSDATNEKLFF,TGTGCCAGCCGTCTGGGGGCAGGGAGTGACGCAACTAATGAAAAACTGTTTTTT
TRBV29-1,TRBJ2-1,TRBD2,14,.,CSVSGTSFLHEQFF,TGCAGCGTGTCCGGGACTAGCTTCTTGCATGAGCAGTTCTTC
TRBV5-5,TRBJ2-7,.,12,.,CASRDNNYEQYF,TGTGCCAGCAGGGACAATAACTACGAGCAGTACTTC
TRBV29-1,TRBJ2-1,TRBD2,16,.,CSVPREGRSSYNEQFF,TGCAGCGTCCCCCGGGAGGGCCGAAGCTCCTACAATGAGCAGTTCTTC
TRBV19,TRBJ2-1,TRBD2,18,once,CASSISRGSGGTYNEQFF,TGTGCCAGTAGTATCTCTAGGGGCAGCGGGGGAACTTACAATGAGCAGTTCTTC
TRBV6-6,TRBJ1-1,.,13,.,CASSYVQDTEAFF,TGTGCCAGCAGTTACGTTCAGGACACTGAAGCTTTCTTT
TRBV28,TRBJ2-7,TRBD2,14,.,CASSVLAGVWEQYF,TGTGCCAGCAGTGTGCTAGCGGGAGTTTGGGAGCAGTACTTC